The sequence of this TCR beta chain was determined in a study of T cell clones after liver transplantation. About the study: Three of the eight recipients were HCV-positive; the rest had non-autoimmune, non-viral transplant indications. Study-level results: Post-transplant time points were not standardized, so conclusions are preliminary. Low donor cell numbers restricted donor-reactive repertoire measurement in two subjects.

Profiled with immunoSEQ multiplex PCR; TCRdb holds only in-frame clones, not every one. The table lists approximately 65,000 clones, 92% of them singletons, with approximately 1% in the top ten. The ends were cut back, 1 base at V and 3 bases at J, with 15 bases in the middle. CDR3 length: 16 residues. Germline V CDR1 and CDR2: LNHDA, SQIVND (reference sequence). On this clone: Its antigen is currently unknown.

This specimen was CD4+ T cells from blood, taken 25 months after liver transplant. This clonotype was obtained from a human patient who received a liver transplant. The graft donor may be the source of some T cells. The chain uses TRBV19 and TRBJ1-2; D might be TRBD1 (6 bases). The CDR3 coding sequence is TGTGCCAGTAGTATAGGAACAGGGATGGGGTACTATGGCTACACCTTC. This gives the protein CASSIGTGMGYYGYTF.